This TCR beta chain was recovered during a study of T cell clonality in common variable immunodeficiency. Study findings and constraints: Common variable immunodeficiency TCR beta sequences reportedly had fewer deletions and N-nucleotide insertions. Authors noted CVID clonality's cause needs subpopulation repertoire sequencing.

CDR3 length: 15 amino acids. The V gene end was trimmed by 5 bases and the J gene end by 5 bases; junction bases not matched to a gene: 6. Patients and controls were mostly of Caucasian heritage. Each donor provided about 5 to 9 ml of heparinized whole blood. Method: immunoSEQ multiplex PCR; TCRdb's copy keeps in-frame clones and lacks some. This repertoire holds tens of thousands of clones, and none appear only once. This clone was picked up many times. The antigen remains undetermined. The DNA ends 3 residues before the CDR3 does, and the rest of the CDR3 is filled in from the germline J gene. Sequencing was carried out using peripheral blood mononuclear cells. The sequence came from a person between 18 and 70 years old in good health. The chain combines TRBV12-3 or TRBV12-4 with TRBJ2-3, with TRBD2 matching 11 bases. CDR3 in amino acids: CASSPLAGDRDTQYF. Incomplete CDR3 DNA: TGTGCCAGCAGTCCACTAGCGGGGGATCGAGATACG.